This TCR beta chain was identified in a study of identical twins. One entry per CDR3 protein, called by TCRdb with MiXCR from the 5' RACE reads. The profile shows about 470,000 distinct CDR3 sequences, 24% of them singletons. Germline assignment: CDR1 SGDLS and CDR2 YYNGEE. Trimming cost V 2 bases and J 3 bases, with 12 bases left between them. The CDR3 is made up of 14 amino acids. There are a few counts of this clonotype. These data are also associated with another study on T cells expressing NK-cell markers.

This clonotype was obtained from a woman aged 18-29 years in good health. This chain connects TRBV9 to TRBJ2-7, with D tentatively TRBD1 (5 bases). The sequencing input was CD4+ T cells sorted from blood. CDR3 loop: CASSVAGNFYEQYF. As DNA, the CDR3 is TGTGCCAGCAGCGTGGCAGGGAATTTCTACGAGCAGTACTTC.